This passage covers 18 T cell receptor beta chains from one sample sequenced in a study of blood T cell repertoires in COVID-19. Measured with immunoSEQ multiplex PCR; TCRdb has only the in-frame clones, and not every one. This sample has about 150,000 clones; 87% occur once, and the top ten carry around 4%. Input material: peripheral blood. The origin of the receptors is a woman aged 55 to 70 with active or convalescent COVID-19.

The chain carries TRBV7-2 and TRBJ1-2; D might be TRBD1 (5 bases). V gave up 3 bases and J gave up 8 bases, with 16 bases separating them. Germline V gene data show CDR1 as SGHTA and CDR2 as FQGNSA. CDR3 size: 14 residues. The chain's CDR3 is CASSFQGQGPGYTF. The CDR3 DNA sequence: TGTGCCAGCAGCTTTCAAGGGCAGGGTCCGGGCTACACCTTC.

This chain links TRBV21-1 with TRBJ1-5. TRBV21-1 is a pseudogene segment. CDR3 length: 16 residues. The CDR3: CASSLEGNFSNQPQHF. The CDR3 bases are TGTGCCAGCAGCCTGGAGGGAAACTTTAGCAATCAGCCCCAGCATTTT.

The chain combines TRBV19 with TRBJ1-3, with 7 positions matching TRBD1. The V and J ends lost 3 bases and 0 bases, in that order; junction bases with no gene match: 5. Germline V gene sequence: CDR1 LNHDA, CDR2 SQIVND (reference sequence). This CDR3 has 16 residues. The CDR3 protein is CASSMTGQVSGNTIYF. CDR3 in DNA: TGTGCCAGTAGTATGACCGGACAGGTCTCTGGAAACACCATATATTTT.

CDR3 in DNA: TGTGCCAGTAGCAGACAGGGAGTTGATGAAAAACTGTTTTTT. It specifies CASSRQGVDEKLFF. The chain uses TRBV19 and TRBJ1-4, with 7 bases that match TRBD1. The trim removed 6 bases at V and 6 bases at J, leaving 7 bases unmatched. Germline V gene data show CDR1 as LNHDA and CDR2 as SQIVND (reference sequence). The CDR3 is made up of 14 amino acids.

V and J are TRBV18 and TRBJ1-1; D might be TRBD1 (5 bases). CDR1 and CDR2 (germline): KGHSH, LQKENI. This CDR3 is 14 amino acids long. V was clipped by 2 bases and J by 5 bases, with 12 bases between them. This CDR3 reads CASSPFGAITEAFF. In nucleotides, the CDR3 is TGTGCCAGCTCACCATTTGGGGCAATAACTGAAGCTTTCTTT.

V is TRBV7-6 and J is TRBJ1-4, with 7 bases fitting TRBD1. Germline lookup yields CDR1 SGHVS and CDR2 FNYEAQ. The CDR3 runs to 14 residues. Germline trimming cut 3 bases from V and 2 bases from J; bases unmatched to any gene: 0. The CDR3 DNA sequence: TGTGCCAGCAGCTTGACAGGGACTAATGAAAAACTGTTTTTT. It specifies CASSLTGTNEKLFF.

CDR3 residues: CASSFGGAAYEQYF. The CDR3 DNA sequence: TGTGCCAGCAGCTTTGGGGGGGCGGCCTACGAGCAGTACTTC. The chain combines TRBV7-2 with TRBJ2-7; D might be TRBD2 (7 bases). V dropped 3 bases and J dropped 2 bases, with 11 bases sitting between them. This CDR3 comprises 14 residues. Germline V gene lookup returns CDR1 SGHTA and CDR2 FQGNSA.

The V gene is TRBV10-3, the J gene TRBJ2-6, with D possibly being TRBD1 (6 bases). The ends were cut back, 10 bases at V and 2 bases at J, with 15 bases in the middle. The CDR3 consists of 15 residues. CDR1 is ENHRY, CDR2 SYGVKD, per germline. CDR3 loop: CATEQGTAGANVLTF. Written as DNA, the CDR3 is TGTGCCACAGAACAGGGAACTGCTGGGGCCAACGTCCTGACTTTC.

The chain combines TRBV11-2 with TRBJ1-2, with TRBD1 matching over 8 bases. The junction had 7 bases not matched to a gene; V was cut back by 5 bases and J by 5 bases. The CDR3 totals 14 residues. Per germline, CDR1 SGHAT and CDR2 FQNNGV. In DNA, the CDR3 is TGTGCCAGCAGCCCGGGGACAGGACCATATGGCTACACCTTC. Translated: CASSPGTGPYGYTF.

The V and J genes are TRBV11-2 and TRBJ2-7, with 7 bases that match TRBD2. This CDR3 contains 16 residues. The V gene end was trimmed by 2 bases and the J gene end by 2 bases; junction bases not matched to a gene: 9. Germline V gene data show CDR1 as SGHAT and CDR2 as FQNNGV. CDR3 nucleotide sequence: TGTGCCAGCAGCTTAAGCGGGACCGAAAGGACCTACGAGCAGTACTTC. Its protein product is CASSLSGTERTYEQYF.

The chain is built from TRBV14 and TRBJ2-7; D is possibly TRBD1 (6 bases). The germline V and J ends were trimmed by 4 bases and 6 bases, with 13 bases remaining between them. The CDR3 runs 13 residues. The germline CDR1 and CDR2 sequences are SGHDN and FVKESK. CDR3 in DNA: TGTGCCAGCAGCCCGACAGGCGCGGGCGAGCAGTACTTC. Amino acid sequence: CASSPTGAGEQYF.

This rearrangement joins TRBV29-1 to TRBJ1-5; D gene ambiguous. CDR1 is SQVTM and CDR2 is ANQGSEA in the germline V gene. The V and J ends lost 6 bases and 4 bases respectively, with 16 bases between them. CDR3 length: 14 amino acids. The CDR3: CSVKEGKGNQPQHF. The CDR3 DNA follows: TGCAGCGTGAAGGAGGGCAAAGGGAATCAGCCCCAGCATTTT.

V and J are TRBV10-3 and TRBJ1-2; D may be TRBD1 (6 bases). With 3 bases removed from V and 5 bases from J, the gap between germline ends came to 13 bases. The CDR3 spans 14 residues. CDR1 ENHRY and CDR2 SYGVKD come from the germline V gene. This CDR3 reads CAISEGGARYGYTF. DNA for the CDR3: TGTGCCATCAGTGAAGGGGGGGCTCGGTATGGCTACACCTTC.

V gene TRBV18 combines with J gene TRBJ2-7, with 7 nucleotides matching TRBD2. The length of the CDR3 is 13 residues. Germline values: CDR1 KGHSH, CDR2 LQKENI. The junction had 2 bases not matched to a gene; V was cut back by 3 bases and J by 3 bases. The CDR3 DNA sequence: TGTGCCAGCTCACCCCGGGGGGACTACGAGCAGTACTTC. Translation gives CASSPRGDYEQYF.

The V call is TRBV18, the J call TRBJ1-6; 8 bases fit TRBD1. The CDR3 consists of 14 residues. V was pared by 3 bases and J by 9 bases, with 4 bases of the junction left unmatched. Germline CDR1 is KGHSH and CDR2 is LQKENI. In nucleotides, the CDR3 is TGTGCCAGCTCACCCGGGACAGGCATTTCACCCCTCCACTTT. As protein: CASSPGTGISPLHF.

The chain is built from TRBV13 and TRBJ1-2; 11 bases fit TRBD1. CDR3 length equals 14 residues. With V trimmed by 5 bases and J by 6 bases, 5 bases remained unmatched. Germline V CDR1 and CDR2: PRHDT, FYEKMQ (reference sequence). CDR3 loop: CASSQDRGRDGYTF. The DNA of the CDR3 is TGTGCCAGCAGCCAGGACAGGGGGCGGGATGGCTACACCTTC.

As to this clone: A junction end diverges from the germline sequence, so it may reflect a read error. The gene calls are TRBV11-2 and TRBJ2-7, with 10 bases fitting TRBD1. Germline V gene data show CDR1 as SGHAT and CDR2 as FQNNGV. The CDR3 has 19 amino acids. The CDR3 region has the DNA TGTGCCAGCAGCTTAGATAAGGATTTTCTTCGGGACAGGGGACTTCCCGGGGACTTC. Its protein product is CASSLDKDFLRDRGLPGDF.

The chain couples TRBV3-1 (or the pseudogene TRBV3-2) to TRBJ2-3; D is uncertain. V was pared by 6 bases and J by 4 bases, with 8 bases between. The CDR3 has 12 amino acids. Germline CDR1 is LGHDT and CDR2 is YNNKEL (reference sequence). DNA for the CDR3: TGTGCCAGCAGTCACTCCTCAGATACGCAGTATTTT. Translation: CASSHSSDTQYF.